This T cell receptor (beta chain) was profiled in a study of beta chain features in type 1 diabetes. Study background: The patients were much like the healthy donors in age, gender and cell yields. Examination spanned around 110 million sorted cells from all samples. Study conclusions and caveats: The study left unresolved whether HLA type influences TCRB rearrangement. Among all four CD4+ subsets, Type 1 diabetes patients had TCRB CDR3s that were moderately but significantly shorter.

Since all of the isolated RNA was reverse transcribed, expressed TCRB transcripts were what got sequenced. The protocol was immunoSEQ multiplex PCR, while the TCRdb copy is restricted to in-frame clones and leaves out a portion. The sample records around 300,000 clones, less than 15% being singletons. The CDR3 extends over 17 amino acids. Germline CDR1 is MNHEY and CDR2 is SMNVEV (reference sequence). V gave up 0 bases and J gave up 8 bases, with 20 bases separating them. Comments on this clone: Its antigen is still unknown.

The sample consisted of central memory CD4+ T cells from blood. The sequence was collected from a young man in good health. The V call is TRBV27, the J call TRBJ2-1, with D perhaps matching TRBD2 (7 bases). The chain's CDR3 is CASSLSGGLVGFYEQFF. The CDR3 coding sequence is TGTGCCAGCAGTTTATCGGGGGGGCTAGTTGGTTTTTATGAGCAGTTCTTC.